This T cell receptor beta chain originates from a study of regulatory T cells in long-lasting Graves disease. The TCR beta library used iRepertoire HTBI primers with Arm-PCR amplification of CDR3. In TCRdb, the multiplex PCR reads were re-called with MiXCR into one record per CDR3 protein. The repertoire consists of around 400,000 distinct CDR3 sequences, with approximately 15% occurring once and the leading ten covering roughly 7.7%. Study findings and constraints: Persistent disease preferred TRBV28, TRBJ1-2 and TRBJ2-5.

Specified time point: newly diagnosed GD, antithyroid drugs for less than 3 months. TCR sequences were obtained from RNA taken from PBMCs. Germline-derived CDR1 and CDR2 are SNHLY and FYNNEI. The CDR3 consists of 13 residues. In regard to this clonotype: What it binds is unknown. A single base is all that separates this from a far larger clone, so a read error is likely.

A further study also used this sample, focusing on T cells in Graves' hyperthyroidism and ophthalmopathy. That publication notes: In the first-round RT-PCR of the TCR CDR3, the HTBI primer set was used.

The sample was peripheral blood mononuclear cells (PBMCs), taken at new diagnosis, from a patient treated with antithyroid drugs. The gene calls are TRBV2 and TRBJ2-5, with D perhaps matching TRBD2 (6 bases). The receptor's source is a woman aged 40 to 50 with Graves disease. The CDR3 sequence is CASSPSSSREQSF. Written as DNA, the CDR3 is TGTGCCAGCAGCCCCAGCTCATCACGGGAGCAGTCCTTC.